Each of the 19 T cell receptor beta chains below was sequenced from the same sample in a study of vaccination and CD4 T cells after COVID-19 (dated by TCRdb to 2021 to 2024). Receptor libraries were prepared by PCR. Sequencing was carried out with an Illumina iSeq 100. DNA from cultured CD4+ T cells was subjected to TCR sequencing with the Oncomine TCR Beta short-read assay at the Johns Hopkins FTIC core. TCRdb trimmed public reads at Q25 via fastp, called clones via MiXCR and kept in-frame beta chains. Merged by CDR3 protein, the rows form single entries marked with the most common genes and DNA. Here the sample has over 15,000 distinct CDR3 sequences; about 55% occur a single time. Jointly, the top ten make up 11% to 15% of the sample. The treatment or condition label on this specimen signifies: roughly nine-day PBMC culture with coronavirus spike peptide pools or control peptides (ViraFEST assay).

These receptors' antigens are unknown. The sequenced material came from CD4+ T cells from blood, cultured in vitro. These TCRs come from a human donor who had recovered from COVID-19.

The chain links TRBV20-1 to TRBJ2-2, with D tentatively TRBD1 or TRBD2 (5 bases each). V gave up 6 bases and J gave up 3 bases, with 14 bases separating them. The CDR3 runs to 14 residues. Germline V gene data show CDR1 as DFQATT and CDR2 as SNEGSKA (reference sequence). The CDR3 region is CSAPSWGYTGELFF. CDR3 nucleotides: TGCAGTGCACCAAGCTGGGGGTACACCGGGGAGCTGTTTTTT.

This sequence joins TRBV6-2 or TRBV6-3 and TRBJ2-3; 10 bases are shared with TRBD2. Trimming at V came to 2 bases and at J to 4 bases, leaving 9 bases not matched to a gene. CDR3 length equals 17 residues. From germline, CDR1 is MNHEY and CDR2 SVGEGT. CDR3 coding DNA: TGTGCCAGCAGTTACCAGCGGGGGGGGCCTGAGGCAGATACGCAGTATTTT. It is translated as CASSYQRGGPEADTQYF.

CDR3 sequence: CASSLTTTITGTATGELFF. The CDR3 DNA is TGTGCCAGCAGCTTAACCACTACAATTACCGGGACAGCGACCGGGGAGCTGTTTTTT. The chain joins TRBV7-2 to TRBJ2-2; 7 bases are shared with TRBD1. This CDR3 comprises 19 residues. With V trimmed by 2 bases and J by 5 bases, 17 bases remained unmatched. CDR1 is SGHTA, CDR2 FQGNSA, per germline.

This clonotype occurred once. The chain joins TRBV5-1 to TRBJ2-7, with 11 bases matching TRBD2. CDR1 and CDR2 from the germline V gene are SGHRS and YFSETQ. Trimming at V came to 2 bases and at J to 7 bases, leaving 8 bases not matched to a gene. The CDR3 totals 15 residues. Here the CDR3 reads CASSFLTRTSGEQYF. Written as DNA, the CDR3 is TGCGCCAGCAGCTTCCTAACGAGGACTAGCGGGGAGCAGTACTTC.

The V call is TRBV30, the J call TRBJ2-5; no firm D call. V lost 6 bases and J 3 bases, leaving 8 bases between the germline ends. The CDR3 sequence is 11 residues long. Germline loops: CDR1 GTSNPN, CDR2 SVGIG (reference sequence). The CDR3 loop reads CACTPEETQYF. DNA of the CDR3: TGTGCCTGTACCCCTGAAGAGACCCAGTACTTC.

This clonotype was seen a few times. The chain carries TRBV20-1 and TRBJ1-2; D is unclear. The CDR3 has 14 residues. The V end was cut by 0 bases, the J end by 8 bases, with 16 bases between. CDR1 is DFQATT, CDR2 SNEGSKA, per germline (reference sequence). The CDR3 DNA follows: TGCAGTGCTAGAGATCAACGCGTAAGAGGCGGCTACACCTTC. Its translation is CSARDQRVRGGYTF.

This chain uses TRBV27 with TRBJ1-5; tentatively, D is TRBD1 (5 bases). Trimming pared 5 bases from V and 5 bases from J, leaving 16 bases between. CDR1 MNHEY and CDR2 SMNVEV come from the germline V gene (reference sequence). The length of the CDR3 is 15 residues. DNA of the CDR3: TGTGCCAGCAGTCCAGGGAGGGGTGAGGATCAGCCCCAGCATTTT. It encodes CASSPGRGEDQPQHF.

This clonotype has a handful of counts. The V call is TRBV6-2 or TRBV6-3, the J call TRBJ1-2, with D tentatively TRBD1 (5 bases). The CDR3 covers 14 residues. The germline V gene encodes CDR1 MNHEY and CDR2 SVGEGT. V was cut by 7 bases and J by 2 bases, with 14 bases left in between. For the CDR3, the DNA is TGTGCCAGCAAAGGAGCAGGGAACAACTATGGCTACACCTTC. Protein sequence: CASKGAGNNYGYTF.

The J gene is TRBJ2-4, the V gene TRBV11-3; a possible D gene is TRBD1 (5 bases). There are 13 residues in the CDR3. CDR1 is SGHNT and CDR2 is YENEEA in the germline V gene. V was trimmed by 4 bases and J by 7 bases, leaving 11 bases between them. In nucleotides, the CDR3 is TGTGCCAGCAGCTGGGGCTCGCGGAACATTCAGTACTTC. Amino acid sequence: CASSWGSRNIQYF.

This rearrangement joins TRBV4-3 to TRBJ1-1; 8 positions agree with TRBD1. Germline CDR1 LGHNA, CDR2 YSLEER. The V and J ends lost 4 bases and 7 bases, in that order; junction bases with no gene match: 8. This CDR3 is 14 amino acids long. CDR3 sequence: CASSPAAGGVEAFF. CDR3 DNA sequence: TGCGCCAGCAGCCCCGCCGCAGGGGGCGTTGAAGCTTTCTTT.

The chain is built from TRBV7-2 and TRBJ1-5, with 9 bases fitting TRBD1. V gave up 6 bases and J gave up 7 bases; unmatched junction bases: 7. The length of the CDR3 is 14 residues. The germline V gene has CDR1 SGHTA and CDR2 FQGNSA. CDR3 coding DNA: TGTGCCAGCAGGCAAACAGGGGGCGACCAGCCCCAGCATTTT. It yields the protein CASRQTGGDQPQHF. The complete variable domain, with remaining parts taken from reference TRBV7-2 and TRBJ1-5, reads GAGVSQSPSNKVTEKGKDVELRCDPISGHTALYWYRQSLGQGLEFLIYFQGNSAPDKSGLPSDRFSAERTGGSVSTLTIQRTQQEDSAVYLCASRQTGGDQPQHFGDGTRLSIL.

This clonotype was found once. The gene calls are TRBV5-1 and TRBJ2-2; D tentatively reads TRBD1 or TRBD2 (5 bases each). V was shortened by 4 bases and J by 4 bases, with 11 bases between the two germline ends. The V gene's germline CDR1 is SGHRS and CDR2 YFSETQ. The CDR3 contains 14 residues. The CDR3 sequence: CASSGQGPTGELFF. In DNA form, the CDR3 reads TGCGCCAGCAGCGGTCAGGGACCCACCGGGGAGCTGTTTTTT.

This chain uses TRBV7-2 with TRBJ2-4; 8 bases agree with TRBD2. V dropped 1 base and J dropped 4; count of bases not matched to a gene: 6. The germline CDR1 and CDR2 sequences are SGHTA and FQGNSA. The CDR3 runs 16 residues. CDR3 sequence reads: CASSLVGGGLKNIQYF. The CDR3 DNA reads TGTGCCAGCAGCTTAGTTGGCGGGGGGCTGAAAAACATTCAGTACTTC.

This clonotype came up a few times. This chain uses TRBV2 with TRBJ1-2, with D maybe TRBD1 (5 bases). Trimming removed 6 bases from V and 4 bases from J, with 15 bases in between. Germline CDR1 and CDR2: SNHLY and FYNNEI. The CDR3 spans 14 residues. CDR3 loop: CASRGDGTRYGYTF. The CDR3, as DNA: TGTGCCAGCAGGGGGGATGGGACCCGCTATGGCTACACCTTC. The whole variable domain, filled in from reference TRBV2 and TRBJ1-2, reads EPEVTQTPSHQVTQMGQEVILRCVPISNHLYFYWYRQILGQKVEFLVSFYNNEISEKSEIFDDQFSVERPDGSNFTLKIRSTKLEDSAMYFCASRGDGTRYGYTFGSGTRLTVV.

This clonotype was counted a single time. The rearrangement links TRBV10-3 to TRBJ2-1, with a weak D call TRBD1 (5 bases). This CDR3 is built from 12 residues. V was cut by 0 bases and J by 14 bases, with 11 bases left in between. Germline V gives CDR1 ENHRY, CDR2 SYGVKD. This chain's CDR3 is CAISESMDTKFF. In nucleotides, the CDR3 is TGTGCCATCAGTGAGTCGATGGACACAAAGTTCTTC.

The chain carries TRBV5-4 and TRBJ2-5, with 9 nucleotides matching TRBD1. Trimming removed 1 base from V and 5 bases from J; junction bases left unmatched: 9. The CDR3 runs 16 residues. Germline CDR1 and CDR2: SGHNT and YYREEE (reference sequence). The CDR3 DNA follows: TGTGCCAGCAGCTTGACTGTGGGACAGGGTGACGAGACCCAGTACTTC. Its protein is CASSLTVGQGDETQYF.

This chain links TRBV4-2 with TRBJ2-3; no firm D call. V lost 0 bases and J 8 bases, leaving 9 bases between the germline ends. The germline V gene encodes CDR1 LGHNA and CDR2 YNFKEQ. This CDR3 comprises 13 residues. CDR3 residues: CASSQDKGFTQYF. CDR3 nucleotide sequence: TGTGCCAGCAGCCAAGATAAGGGTTTTACGCAGTATTTT.

The chain has TRBV5-1 and TRBJ1-1; TRBD1 is a possible D gene (5 bases). The V gene lost 3 bases and the J gene lost 1 base, with 19 bases spanning the gap. Germline CDR1 is SGHRS and CDR2 is YFSETQ. There are 17 residues in the CDR3. The CDR3 DNA follows: TGCGCCAGCAGCTCCCCTCCAGGGCCACGAAGGAACACTGAAGCTTTCTTT. It is translated as CASSSPPGPRRNTEAFF.

V usage is TRBV6-2 or TRBV6-3 and J usage is TRBJ2-1; 9 bases map to TRBD2. The CDR3 spans 16 residues. The germline gives CDR1 MNHEY, CDR2 SVGEGT. The J segment lost 0 bases and the V segment lost 7 bases, leaving 7 bases of the junction unmatched. CDR3 DNA sequence: TGTGCCAGCACTAGCGGGATCAGCCTCTCCTACAATGAGCAGTTCTTC. It encodes CASTSGISLSYNEQFF.